A selection of T cell receptor beta chains follows, all from one sample in a study of T cells after posttransplantation cyclophosphamide. Clones were sequenced by immunoSEQ multiplex PCR, and TCRdb holds only the in-frame ones, with some missing. The repertoire consists of about 15,000 clones, with 84% occurring once and the leading ten covering 5%. Sequenced here: PBMCs, sampled more than 350 days after allogeneic stem cell transplant with calcineurin inhibitor and methotrexate. These TCRs come from a young adult male patient who received an allogeneic stem cell transplant from a related donor, was CMV-positive, and had no GVHD. Part of the T cell pool may stem from the graft donor. Both conserved end residues are part of each CDR3. A D gene is named only where the DNA matches it firmly. Size tells how often a clone was seen (once, few, many) or the class of an expanded clone, and some rows leave it out.

V gene,clone size,J gene,D gene,CDR3 protein,CDR3 DNA
TRBV27,.,TRBJ1-1,.,CASSLSRAGFMNTEAFF,TGTGCCAGCAGTTTATCTCGAGCAGGCTTCATGAACACTGAAGCTTTCTTT
TRBV7-6,.,TRBJ2-1,TRBD1,CASSLTGTGSYSEQFF,TGTGCCAGCAGCTTAACCGGGACAGGGTCCTACAGTGAGCAGTTCTTC
TRBV20-1,.,TRBJ2-1,.,CSARDGRQQFF,TGCAGTGCTAGAGATGGGCGACAGCAGTTCTTC
TRBV30,.,TRBJ1-4,.,CACRGATNEKLFF,TGTGCCTGCCGGGGGGCAACTAATGAAAAACTGTTTTTT
TRBV14,.,TRBJ1-1,.,CASSRDPNTEAFF,TGTGCCAGCTCCCGGGATCCGAACACTGAAGCTTTCTTT
TRBV5-1,.,TRBJ2-5,TRBD2,CASSFYPSSLAGVPETQYF,TGCGCCAGCAGCTTTTACCCGTCATCTCTAGCGGGAGTTCCAGAGACCCAGTACTTC
TRBV6-5,once,TRBJ1-2,.,CASSYRPRSGVGGYTF,TGTGCCAGCAGTTATAGACCCCGCTCAGGGGTAGGCGGCTACACCTTC
TRBV19,.,TRBJ2-7,.,CASSIGAGISYEQYF,TGTGCCAGTAGTATCGGAGCGGGTATTTCCTACGAGCAGTACTTC
TRBV30,.,TRBJ2-3,.,CAWMAGRISSTDTQYF,TGTGCCTGGATGGCGGGGAGGATATCTAGCACAGATACGCAGTATTTT
TRBV27,.,TRBJ2-1,.,CASSFLPSPDSEQFF,TGTGCCAGCAGTTTTCTCCCCTCCCCTGATAGTGAGCAGTTCTTC
TRBV28,.,TRBJ1-2,.,CASSLVRAYGYTF,TGTGCCAGCAGTTTAGTCAGGGCCTATGGCTACACCTTC
TRBV7-2,.,TRBJ2-3,TRBD2,CASSLMRLAGDATQYF,TGTGCCAGCAGCTTAATGCGTCTAGCGGGAGATGCTACGCAGTATTTT
TRBV4-2,few,TRBJ1-5,.,CASSQAGSNQPQHF,TGTGCCAGCAGCCAAGCCGGGAGCAATCAGCCCCAGCATTTT
TRBV7-3,.,TRBJ2-2,.,CASSRGTGELFF,TGTGCCAGCAGCCGCGGCACCGGGGAGCTGTTTTTT
TRBV19,.,TRBJ2-1,.,CASSSLTTIFNEQFF,TGTGCCAGTAGTTCCCTGACTACCATATTCAATGAGCAGTTCTTC
TRBV27,.,TRBJ2-5,TRBD1,CASSRTGETQYF,TGTGCCAGCAGCAGGACAGGAGAGACCCAGTACTTC
TRBV18,.,TRBJ2-7,.,CASSPVPFYEQYF,TGTGCCAGCTCACCAGTTCCCTTCTACGAGCAGTACTTC
TRBV5-1,.,TRBJ2-7,TRBD1,CASSLGDRAYEQYF,TGCGCCAGCAGCTTGGGGGACAGAGCTTACGAGCAGTACTTC
TRBV27,.,TRBJ1-1,.,CASKGWGGSMNTEAFF,TGTGCCAGCAAAGGGTGGGGCGGTTCGATGAACACTGAAGCTTTCTTT
TRBV28,.,TRBJ2-3,TRBD1,CASSSPGTAADTQYF,TGTGCCAGCAGTTCCCCCGGGACAGCCGCAGATACGCAGTATTTT
TRBV9,once,TRBJ1-1,TRBD1,CASSAPGRQGGTEAFF,TGTGCCAGCAGCGCGCCCGGGAGACAGGGGGGGACTGAAGCTTTCTTT
TRBV7-2,.,TRBJ2-3,.,CASSLDPPDTQYF,TGTGCCAGCAGCTTAGATCCTCCAGATACGCAGTATTTT
TRBV9,.,TRBJ1-6,.,CASSVDASPYNSPLHF,TGTGCCAGCAGCGTAGACGCTAGCCCCTATAATTCACCCCTCCACTTT
TRBV2,.,TRBJ2-1,.,CASSRETEQFF,TGTGCCAGCAGCCGGGAGACTGAGCAGTTCTTC
TRBV6-5,.,TRBJ1-1,.,CASSFRVEGTEAFF,TGTGCCAGCAGTTTTAGGGTAGAGGGCACTGAAGCTTTCTTT
TRBV9,.,TRBJ2-1,.,CASSVQGGVADSEQFF,TGTGCCAGCAGCGTACAGGGCGGGGTAGCGGATAGTGAGCAGTTCTTC
TRBV29-1,.,TRBJ1-2,.,CSVSTEAGLGYTF,TGCAGCGTTTCGACAGAGGCCGGGCTCGGCTACACCTTC
TRBV19,once,TRBJ2-7,.,CASPLRTDSYEQYF,TGTGCCAGTCCTCTGAGAACTGACTCCTACGAGCAGTACTTC
TRBV5-5,.,TRBJ2-7,.,CASSLHRLTAGLYEQYF,TGTGCCAGCAGCTTGCATCGGTTGACGGCAGGGCTCTACGAGCAGTACTTC
TRBV7-2,.,TRBJ2-1,.,CASSRQRGTQSEQFF,TGTGCCAGCAGCCGACAACGGGGGACCCAAAGTGAGCAGTTCTTC
TRBV28,.,TRBJ2-1,.,CASSLLRGEQFF,TGTGCCAGCAGTTTGCTCCGGGGTGAGCAGTTCTTC
TRBV19,.,TRBJ2-7,TRBD1,CASSIDPGQGKYEQYF,TGTGCCAGTAGTATAGATCCGGGACAGGGTAAATACGAGCAGTACTTC
TRBV5-4,.,TRBJ1-5,.,CASSRGGQPQHF,TGTGCCAGCAGTAGGGGGGGCCAGCCCCAGCATTTT
TRBV6-6,.,TRBJ2-1,.,CASTTVTSVSEQFF,TGTGCCAGCACCACAGTTACATCGGTTAGTGAGCAGTTCTTC
TRBV6-5,.,TRBJ2-7,.,CASSYSRVPTYEQYF,TGTGCCAGCAGTTACTCCAGGGTCCCAACCTACGAGCAGTACTTC
TRBV4-1,.,TRBJ2-1,TRBD2,CASSQDRSSGRALPYNEQFF,TGCGCCAGCAGCCAAGACAGGTCTAGCGGGAGGGCCCTCCCCTACAATGAGCAGTTCTTC
TRBV5-1,.,TRBJ2-1,.,CASSSSGLEQFF,TGCGCCAGCAGCTCATCAGGACTAGAGCAGTTCTTC
TRBV5-1,.,TRBJ2-5,TRBD1,CASSLGQGVKTQYF,TGCGCCAGCAGCTTGGGACAGGGGGTAAAGACCCAGTACTTC
TRBV10-3,.,TRBJ2-1,.,CAISVTGYQDEQFF,TGTGCCATCAGTGTAACAGGGTATCAGGATGAGCAGTTCTTC
TRBV7-7,.,TRBJ2-7,.,CASSSGLGEQYF,TGTGCCAGCAGCTCCGGACTGGGGGAGCAGTACTTC
TRBV19,.,TRBJ2-7,.,CASSISSASSYEQYF,TGTGCCAGTAGTATATCGAGCGCCAGCTCCTACGAGCAGTACTTC
TRBV27,.,TRBJ1-5,.,CATRREGGNQPQHF,TGTGCCACCCGAAGGGAGGGTGGGAATCAGCCCCAGCATTTT
TRBV27,once,TRBJ2-1,TRBD2,CASSSGLAGTISYSEQFF,TGTGCCAGCAGTTCCGGACTAGCGGGTACTATCTCCTACAGTGAGCAGTTCTTC
TRBV29-1,once,TRBJ2-6,.,CSVVGGSSGANVLTF,TGCAGCGTTGTAGGAGGTTCCTCTGGGGCCAACGTCCTGACTTTC
TRBV6-5,.,TRBJ2-1,TRBD1,CASSYSSGGGGEQFF,TGTGCCAGCAGTTACTCTTCAGGGGGTGGAGGTGAGCAGTTCTTC
TRBV28,.,TRBJ2-7,.,CASSLPPSSRRTPSSYEQYF,TGTGCCAGCAGTTTACCCCCCTCCTCCCGACGGACTCCGAGCTCCTACGAGCAGTACTTC
TRBV19,.,TRBJ1-5,.,CASNPQNSNQPQHF,TGTGCCAGTAACCCTCAGAATAGCAATCAGCCCCAGCATTTT
TRBV19,few,TRBJ2-7,.,CASSIGGGVSYEQYF,TGTGCCAGTAGTATTGGAGGAGGAGTATCCTACGAGCAGTACTTC
TRBV7-9,few,TRBJ1-1,TRBD1,CASSPQGTEAFF,TGTGCCAGCAGCCCACAGGGGACTGAAGCTTTCTTT
TRBV2,.,TRBJ2-7,.,CASSPGTYSYEQYF,TGTGCCAGCAGCCCCGGGACATACTCCTACGAGCAGTACTTC